What follows is one TCR beta chain and its context. Germline CDR1 is SGHRS and CDR2 is YFSETQ. Trimming removed 4 bases from V and 2 bases from J, with 13 bases in between. This CDR3 has 14 amino acids. Seattle enrolled patients during active infection and tracked them longitudinally. The data belong to a study of blood T cell repertoires in COVID-19. Background on the study: From T cells, B-cell-depleted T cells, or PBMCs came the material, which was cDNA or gDNA.

Methods used by the authors: How many nucleated cells were present was estimated from reference gene primer amplification. The assay was immunoSEQ multiplex PCR, and TCRdb's table has in-frame clones only and misses some. That table is the source of V, J and clone size, and D and trimming were worked out from the DNA. The repertoire holds 250,000 to 350,000 clones, with approximately 88% as singletons. V and J are TRBV5-1 and TRBJ2-7; D might be TRBD2 (6 bases). This clonotype was sampled from a human donor with COVID-19, enrolled during active disease. The donor label of this sample is uncertain. The sample taken for sequencing was peripheral blood. DNA of the CDR3: TGCGCCAGCAGCCGGGAGTTCCCCGCCTACGAGCAGTACTTC. Translating it yields CASSREFPAYEQYF.